This T cell receptor beta chain was profiled in a study of T cells after yellow fever vaccination. The germline gives CDR1 SGHAT, CDR2 FQNNGV. CDR3 length: 13 amino acids. Trimming took 2 bases from V and 2 from J, leaving 6 bases between them. A single record per CDR3 protein comes from TCRdb applying MiXCR to the 5' RACE reads. The data show 110,000 or so distinct CDR3 sequences, roughly 6.8% seen once. Many counts were recorded for this clonotype. Sequenced material: CD4+ T cells sorted from PBMCs, taken 35 to 50 days after the first yellow fever vaccination. This TCR derives from a man between 18 and 35 years old who received the YFV17D yellow fever vaccine. The chain is built from TRBV11-2 and TRBJ2-5; D not certain. Here the CDR3 DNA reads TGTGCCAGCAGCTTACTATCGCAAGAGACCCAGTACTTC. Translation gives CASSLLSQETQYF.